This TCR beta chain came from a study of cytomegalovirus exposure and HLA in healthy donors. The germline V and J ends were trimmed by 6 bases and 6 bases, with 8 bases remaining between them. The CDR3 covers 12 residues. Germline V gives CDR1 MDHEN, CDR2 SYDVKM. The study ran its PCR with 60 Vbeta and 13 Jbeta primers. Per the study methods: Unique TCR beta chains totaled around 86 million in a later count, with around 10 million of them shared. Method: immunoSEQ multiplex PCR; TCRdb's copy keeps in-frame clones and lacks some. Clone size and the V and J calls come from that table; the DNA yielded D and trimming. This listing includes around 200,000 clones.

This TCR was sampled from a girl aged 2 to 9 in good health and CMV-seropositive. This chain connects TRBV28 to TRBJ2-2; possibly TRBD2 for D (5 bases). The sample taken for sequencing was PBMCs. The CDR3 nucleotides are TGTGCCAGCAGAGGGAGTGCCGGGGAGCTGTTTTTT. This encodes CASRGSAGELFF.